This T cell receptor beta chain was captured in a study of tumor-infiltrating lymphocytes in primary liver carcinoma. Starting from around 510 ng of total RNA, TCR beta cDNA was produced with a primer in the constant region. Researchers made the TCR beta libraries by running three nested multiplex PCR rounds with slightly modified ARM-PCR. It was with TRBV1-TRBV30 forward primers and a C-beta reverse primer that the first two PCR rounds were run, at roughly 10 cycles each. TCRdb passed the multiplex PCR reads through MiXCR, listing each CDR3 protein once. The sample records roughly 57,000 distinct CDR3 sequences, 70% to 85% being singletons. To note about this clonotype: Antigen: not known.

Notes on the study in general: Tumor-blood pairs (like tumor-adjacent pairs) overlapped less than tumor region pairs did.

Unsorted bulk tissue of about 20-32 mg yielded co-extracted RNA and DNA. Patients diagnosed with primary liver carcinoma received treatment through surgical resection. The patients, who had chronic HBV infection, were treatment-naive (untreated). The sampling covered five separate regions of each tumor. Germline V gene sequence: CDR1 MNHEY, CDR2 SVGAGI. V lost 9 bases to trimming and J lost 5 bases; unmatched junction nucleotides: 9. This CDR3 spans 14 amino acids. This chain joins TRBV6-5 and TRBJ2-2, with 7 bases lining up with TRBD2. The clonotype comes from a man between 35 and 55 years old with primary liver carcinoma and hepatitis B virus infection. The sequenced material came from liver tumor tissue from sampling region 2. Specified subset: tumor region T2, inferior pole. The CDR3: CASTLAGSTGELFF. CDR3 bases: TGTGCCAGTACTTTAGCGGGTTCTACCGGGGAGCTGTTTTTT.